A single sample is the source of the 13 T cell receptor beta chains below, sequenced in a study of siplizumab effects on memory and regulatory T cells. Sequencing was performed with immunoSEQ multiplex PCR; in TCRdb, only in-frame clones are kept and a portion is missing. The sample lists approximately 46,000 clones, about 94% occurring once. Source material: CD8+ T cells sorted from blood. These receptors were taken from a human donor in good health.

The rearrangement joins TRBV5-6 to TRBJ2-7; possible D gene TRBD1, 5 bases. Looked up from germline, CDR1 is SGHDT and CDR2 is YYEEEE. V was pared by 0 bases and J by 3 bases, with 7 bases between. The CDR3 sequence is 13 residues long. CDR3 protein: CASSLGGHYEQYF. Here the CDR3 DNA reads TGTGCCAGCAGCTTGGGCGGACACTACGAGCAGTACTTC.

This chain connects TRBV6-6 to TRBJ2-1; D ambiguous. Between the trimmed V and J ends, which lost 2 bases and 10 bases, there was a span of 9 bases. This CDR3 is built from 12 residues. The germline CDR1 and CDR2 sequences are MNHNY and SVGAGI (reference sequence). The CDR3 here is CASSYTPGEQFF. CDR3 sequence (DNA): TGTGCCAGCAGTTACACTCCGGGCGAGCAGTTCTTC.

The CDR3 loop is CASSLGDTTFANEQFF. The CDR3 coding sequence is TGTGCCAGCAGCTTAGGGGACACGACATTTGCAAATGAGCAGTTCTTC. The chain combines TRBV11-2 with TRBJ2-1; D may be TRBD1 (6 bases). CDR3 length: 16 amino acids. Germline CDR1 SGHAT, CDR2 FQNNGV. V lost 1 base, J lost 7 bases, and 17 bases lay in between.

The chain carries TRBV7-9 and TRBJ2-7, with TRBD1 identical over 11 bases. The CDR3 consists of 15 residues. Germline V gene lookup returns CDR1 SEHNR and CDR2 FQNEAQ (reference sequence). Losses at the gene ends were 1 base for V and 6 bases for J; bases not matched to a gene: 5. This CDR3 is CASSLDIGTGGEQYF. In DNA form, the CDR3 reads TGTGCCAGCAGCTTAGATATTGGGACAGGGGGCGAGCAGTACTTC.

There are a few counts of this clone. The chain carries TRBV2 and TRBJ1-5, with D tentatively TRBD1 (5 bases). This CDR3 is built from 14 residues. V was pared by 6 bases and J by 8 bases, with 17 bases between. CDR1 SNHLY and CDR2 FYNNEI come from the germline V gene. CDR3: CASRRAGPVEPQHF. The CDR3 DNA sequence: TGTGCCAGCAGAAGGGCAGGGCCGGTCGAGCCCCAGCATTTT.

V and J are TRBV7-7 and TRBJ2-3; D ambiguous. CDR1 and CDR2 from the germline V gene are SSHAT and FNYEAQ (reference sequence). The CDR3 is 13 amino acids. V was trimmed by 1 base and J by 6 bases, leaving 8 bases between them. CDR3 bases: TGTGCCAGCAGCTTAGAGAGGATGGATACGCAGTATTTT. Its translation is CASSLERMDTQYF.

The V call is TRBV27, the J call TRBJ2-7; TRBD2 is a possible D gene (7 bases). In germline, CDR1 is MNHEY, CDR2 SMNVEV (reference sequence). V lost 0 bases and J 3 bases, leaving 12 bases between the germline ends. This CDR3 has 15 residues. DNA for the CDR3: TGTGCCAGCAGTTTATCTGGGCGGGGGCTCTACGAGCAGTACTTC. This encodes CASSLSGRGLYEQYF.

The chain uses TRBV30 and TRBJ2-3, with TRBD1 as a possible D gene (5 bases). Trimming pared 1 base from V and 0 bases from J, leaving 8 bases between. The germline V gene has CDR1 GTSNPN and CDR2 SVGIG (reference sequence). The CDR3 is 14 amino acids. In DNA form, the CDR3 reads TGTGCCTGGAGTGAGACAGTTAGCACAGATACGCAGTATTTT. This sequence encodes CAWSETVSTDTQYF.

The count of this clone is one. The DNA of the CDR3 is TGTGCCAGCACCCCCGGTCCGTTATACGAGCAGTACTTC. Translated, it gives CASTPGPLYEQYF. The chain employs TRBV7-8 and TRBJ2-7; D is unclear. The germline V and J ends were trimmed by 7 bases and 4 bases, with 14 bases remaining between them. The CDR3 contains 13 residues. Germline assignment: CDR1 SGHVS and CDR2 FQNEAQ.

The gene calls are TRBV13 and TRBJ2-2; 11 nucleotides line up with TRBD2. CDR3 length: 15 residues. V trimming: 5 bases; J trimming: 6 bases; junction bases outside the gene matches: 5. The germline V gene encodes CDR1 PRHDT and CDR2 FYEKMQ (reference sequence). CDR3 residues: CASSPLAGGPGELFF. In nucleotides, the CDR3 is TGTGCCAGCAGCCCTTTAGCGGGAGGGCCCGGGGAGCTGTTTTTT.

V is TRBV28 and J is TRBJ2-5; D is possibly TRBD2 (6 bases). CDR3 length: 15 residues. V lost 3 bases and J lost 0, with 11 bases in between. From germline, CDR1 is MDHEN and CDR2 SYDVKM. CDR3 coding DNA: TGTGCCAGCAGTTTTGTCCTAGCGAACCAAGAGACCCAGTACTTC. This gives the protein CASSFVLANQETQYF.

CDR3 loop: CASSLQGFSEQFF. As DNA, the CDR3 is TGTGCCAGCAGCTTACAGGGGTTCAGTGAGCAGTTCTTC. The rearrangement uses TRBV7-9 and TRBJ2-1, with D tentatively TRBD1 (6 bases). The V end was cut by 2 bases, the J end by 9 bases, with 11 bases between. Germline V lookup: CDR1 SEHNR, CDR2 FQNEAQ (reference sequence). This CDR3 contains 13 residues.

This clone was detected only once. The V and J genes are TRBV27 and TRBJ2-7; 16 bases fit TRBD2. The CDR3 is made up of 19 amino acids. Per germline, CDR1 MNHEY and CDR2 SMNVEV (reference sequence). The junction had 14 bases not matched to a gene; V was cut back by 7 bases and J by 2 bases. The CDR3 sequence: CASIGSGLAGGPSPYEQYF. The CDR3 region has the DNA TGTGCCAGCATCGGGTCGGGACTAGCGGGAGGGCCCTCCCCCTACGAGCAGTACTTC.